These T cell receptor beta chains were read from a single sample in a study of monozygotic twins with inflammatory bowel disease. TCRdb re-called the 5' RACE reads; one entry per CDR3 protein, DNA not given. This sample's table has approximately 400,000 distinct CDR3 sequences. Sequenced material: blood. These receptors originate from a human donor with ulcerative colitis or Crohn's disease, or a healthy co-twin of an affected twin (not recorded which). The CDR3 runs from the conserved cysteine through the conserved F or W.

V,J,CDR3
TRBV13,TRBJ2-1,CASSSVPGGYNEQFF
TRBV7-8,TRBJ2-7,CASSSPGTGLYEQYF
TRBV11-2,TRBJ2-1,CASSYGGWGKGLSGEQFF
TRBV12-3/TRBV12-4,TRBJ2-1,CASTTGQSIYNEQFF
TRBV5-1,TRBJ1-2,CASSFPGYGYTF
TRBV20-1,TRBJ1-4,CSADGPGQLNEKLFF
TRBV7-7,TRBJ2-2,CASSFGLNTGELFF
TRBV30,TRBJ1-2,CAWVPTGLYGYTF
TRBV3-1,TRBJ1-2,CASSLSEVSYGYTF
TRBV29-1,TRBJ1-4,CSVSHGNEKLFF
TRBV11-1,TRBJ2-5,CASSPTSGRDQETQYF
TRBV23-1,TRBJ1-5,CASSPRTARNNQPQHF
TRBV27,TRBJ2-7,CASSLSVAHEQYF
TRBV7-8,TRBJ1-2,CASSLGAGYGYTF
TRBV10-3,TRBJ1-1,CAISESTLNTEAFF
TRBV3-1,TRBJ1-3,CASSQVSEAGKAPGNTIYF
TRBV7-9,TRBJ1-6,CASIKSYGAEDSPLHF
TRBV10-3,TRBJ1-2,CAISENPTGGNGYTF
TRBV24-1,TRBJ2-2,CATVRHSQGHTGELFF
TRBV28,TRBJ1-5,CASSLFGQGANQPQHF
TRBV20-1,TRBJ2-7,CSAREWRRGSSYEQYF
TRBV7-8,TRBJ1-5,CASSLDPNYQPQHF
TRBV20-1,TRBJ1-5,CSARKDKRSYSNQPQHF
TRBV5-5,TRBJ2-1,CASSLRPIAGATNEQFF
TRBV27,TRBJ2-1,CASRQGRSYNEQFF
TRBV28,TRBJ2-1,CASSSDQGFYSYNEQFF
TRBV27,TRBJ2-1,CASSLSRDWGDNEQFF
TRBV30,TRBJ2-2,CAWSVPRGAGTGELFF
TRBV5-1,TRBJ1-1,CASTPRGQNTEAFF
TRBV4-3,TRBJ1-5,CASSETRGFNQPQHF
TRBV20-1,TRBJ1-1,CSAPDVGAEAFF
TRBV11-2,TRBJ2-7,CASSLADRGGYEQYF
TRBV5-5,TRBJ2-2,CASSSLFRDRVSTGELFF
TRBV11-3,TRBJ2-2,CASSTSTRSTGELFF
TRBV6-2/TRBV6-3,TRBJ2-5,CASRRSGGTQYF
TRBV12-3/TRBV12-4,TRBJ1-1,CASSPSGAEAFF
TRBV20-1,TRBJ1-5,CSAREPNPTPSGQPQHF
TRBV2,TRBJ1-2,CARKDQQPLKYGYTF
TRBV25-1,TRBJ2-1,CASSATAQREGYEQFF
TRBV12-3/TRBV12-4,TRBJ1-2,CASSWTVNYGYTF
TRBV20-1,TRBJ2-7,CSAALPGTSHEQYF
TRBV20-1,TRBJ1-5,CSAIASNQPQHF
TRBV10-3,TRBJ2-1,CAISDRTRGRFF
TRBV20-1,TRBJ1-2,CSAIRDLGGYTF
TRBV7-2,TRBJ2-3,CASSVSGGSDTQYF
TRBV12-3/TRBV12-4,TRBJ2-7,CASSPGHAPYEQYF
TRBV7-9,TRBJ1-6,CASSDGQGEVSPLHF
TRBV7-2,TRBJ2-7,CASRARPWGQNYEQYF
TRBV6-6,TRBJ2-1,CASDAGGNWDEQFF
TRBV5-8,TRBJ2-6,CASSLVVDSRSGANVLTF
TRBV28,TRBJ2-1,CASRGGGAYNEQFF
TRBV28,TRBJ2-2,CASSRSGSTGELFF
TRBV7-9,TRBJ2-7,CASSLLSWDPNYEQYF
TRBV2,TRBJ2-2,CASTPLPGTGELFF
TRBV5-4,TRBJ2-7,CASSDRVHYEQYF
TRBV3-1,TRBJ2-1,CASSPPGDRPNEQFF
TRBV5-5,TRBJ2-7,CASSYDPRYEQYF
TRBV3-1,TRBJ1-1,CASTPGGSNTEAFF
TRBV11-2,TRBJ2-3,CASSLPQGTGATDTQYF